These 24 T cell receptor beta chains share one sample of origin, sequenced in a study of OX40 agonist ivuxolimab in advanced cancers. The protocol was immunoSEQ multiplex PCR, while the TCRdb copy is restricted to in-frame clones and leaves out a portion. The data contain tens of thousands of clones, about 80% of them seen just once; the ten biggest clones take up less than 4.5%. Here the sequenced sample was CD4+ or CD8+ T cells sorted from blood, taken in a trial of the OX40 agonist ivuxolimab. All receptors derive from an adult with an advanced solid tumor such as melanoma, head and neck, liver or kidney cancer.

The chain joins TRBV5-1 to TRBJ1-2; D remains unclear. Per germline, CDR1 SGHRS and CDR2 YFSETQ. This CDR3 has 16 residues. Trimming cost V 0 bases and J 1 base, with 13 bases left between them. CDR3 bases: TGCGCCAGCAGCTTGGGGCGGCAGACGAGTAACTATGGCTACACCTTC. Encoded protein: CASSLGRQTSNYGYTF.

V usage is TRBV5-4 and J usage is TRBJ2-7; 9 positions match TRBD1. The CDR3 totals 16 residues. The J segment lost 6 bases and the V segment lost 3 bases, leaving 13 bases of the junction unmatched. Germline assignment: CDR1 SGHNT and CDR2 YYREEE (reference sequence). CDR3 bases: TGTGCCAGCAGCTCTGGGGACGCCGGGACAGGGACCGAGCAGTACTTC. Its protein is CASSSGDAGTGTEQYF.

This clone was counted between two and nine times. This sequence joins TRBV27 and TRBJ1-3; perhaps TRBD1 as D (6 bases). V lost 5 bases to trimming and J lost 1 base, with 15 bases between them. The germline CDR1 and CDR2 sequences are MNHEY and SMNVEV (reference sequence). The CDR3 extends over 16 amino acids. The CDR3 coding sequence is TGTGCCAGCAGTCCAGGGGTAAGGACTTCTGGAAACACCATATATTTT. Encoded protein: CASSPGVRTSGNTIYF.

This clone was observed a single time. This chain uses TRBV5-4 with TRBJ2-3; TRBD2 matches 11 bases. CDR1 is SGHNT and CDR2 is YYREEE in the germline V gene (reference sequence). CDR3 size: 17 residues. Unmatched junction bases numbered 7, after V lost 0 bases and J lost 4 bases. The CDR3 bases are TGTGCCAGCAGCTTGGGGATTAGCGGGGGGGCCCCAGATACGCAGTATTTT. Translating it yields CASSLGISGGAPDTQYF.

This clone was observed a few times. V usage is TRBV7-9 and J usage is TRBJ1-1, with D possibly TRBD1 on 6 matching bases. The CDR3 is 14 residues long. V lost 2 bases and J 1 base, leaving 8 bases between the germline ends. Germline CDR1 SEHNR, CDR2 FQNEAQ (reference sequence). The CDR3 bases are TGTGCCAGCAGCTTACGGACAGAGAACACTGAAGCTTTCTTT. Protein product: CASSLRTENTEAFF.

This sequence joins TRBV5-1 and TRBJ2-7; perhaps D is TRBD1 or TRBD2 (5 bases each). V was trimmed by 4 bases and J by 6 bases, leaving 17 bases between them. The CDR3 contains 14 residues. Germline CDR1 is SGHRS and CDR2 is YFSETQ. In nucleotides, the CDR3 is TGCGCCAGCAGCCCATCGGGGCCGCCGGGCGAGCAGTACTTC. It specifies CASSPSGPPGEQYF.

This chain joins TRBV5-8 and TRBJ2-2; D is ambiguous. CDR1 and CDR2 (germline): SGHTS, YDEGEE. This CDR3 region has 11 residues. Trimming left V 9 bases short and J 6 bases short, with 9 bases between. This CDR3 is CATNWAGELFF. CDR3 coding DNA: TGTGCCACCAATTGGGCCGGGGAGCTGTTTTTT.

The chain uses TRBV5-1 and TRBJ1-2; weak D call: TRBD1 (5 bases). Germline assignment: CDR1 SGHRS and CDR2 YFSETQ. The CDR3 totals 14 residues. V was pared by 4 bases and J by 8 bases, with 18 bases between. CDR3 in DNA: TGCGCCAGCAGCCACTCGAGGGGCCCGGGGGGCTACACCTTC. Encoded protein: CASSHSRGPGGYTF.

CDR3 bases: TGTGCCATCTCGGAGGGTTTCAATTCACCCCTCCACTTT. Its protein product is CAISEGFNSPLHF. The V and J genes are TRBV6-6 and TRBJ1-6; D is undetermined. In germline, CDR1 is MNHNY, CDR2 SVGAGI (reference sequence). The CDR3 is 13 amino acids. Trimming took 10 bases from V and 7 from J, leaving 14 bases between them.

The gene calls are TRBV5-4 and TRBJ2-1, with 10 bases matching TRBD1. Germline CDR1 reads SGHNT; CDR2 reads YYREEE (reference sequence). The V segment lost 4 bases and the J segment 2 bases; nucleotides outside the gene matches: 3. The CDR3 is 15 residues long. Here the CDR3 DNA reads TGTGCCAGCAGCGTAGGACAGGGGGCCTACAATGAGCAGTTCTTC. This translates into CASSVGQGAYNEQFF.

V and J are TRBV9 and TRBJ2-3, with TRBD1 matching over 7 bases. CDR3 length: 16 amino acids. CDR1 is SGDLS and CDR2 is YYNGEE in the germline V gene. J lost 2 bases, V lost 0 bases, and 6 bases had no gene match. The CDR3 here is CASSVGTGGSTDTQYF. CDR3 nucleotides: TGTGCCAGCAGCGTAGGGACAGGTGGGTCCACAGATACGCAGTATTTT. The full variable domain, rest sourced from reference TRBV9 and TRBJ2-3, is DSGVTQTPKHLITATGQRVTLRCSPRSGDLSVYWYQQSLDQGLQFLIQYYNGEERAKGNILERFSAQQFPDLHSELNLSSLELGDSALYFCASSVGTGGSTDTQYFGPGTRLTVL.

The V gene is TRBV7-2, the J gene TRBJ2-1; 10 bases agree with TRBD1. The CDR3 has 16 residues. Germline V gives CDR1 SGHTA, CDR2 FQGNSA. J was trimmed by 2 bases and V by 6 bases; bases with no gene match: 7. CDR3 loop: CASRISGQGAYNEQFF. CDR3 bases: TGTGCCAGCAGGATTTCAGGACAGGGGGCCTACAATGAGCAGTTCTTC. The full variable domain, with the rest looked up from reference TRBV7-2 and TRBJ2-1, is GAGVSQSPSNKVTEKGKDVELRCDPISGHTALYWYRQSLGQGLEFLIYFQGNSAPDKSGLPSDRFSAERTGGSVSTLTIQRTQQEDSAVYLCASRISGQGAYNEQFFGPGTRLTVL.

This chain joins TRBV7-9 and TRBJ2-3; 15 bases fit TRBD2. CDR1 is SEHNR and CDR2 is FQNEAQ in the germline V gene (reference sequence). The CDR3 consists of 18 residues. The V and J ends lost 5 bases and 4 bases, in that order; junction bases with no gene match: 10. CDR3 sequence reads: CASSPGPGLAGGSDTQYF. CDR3 DNA sequence: TGTGCCAGCAGCCCAGGCCCGGGACTAGCGGGGGGTTCAGATACGCAGTATTTT.

The genes are TRBV19 and TRBJ1-4; 7 bases match TRBD1. Germline CDR1 reads LNHDA; CDR2 reads SQIVND (reference sequence). Trimming removed 5 bases from V and 8 bases from J; junction bases left unmatched: 11. There are 15 residues in the CDR3. The CDR3 reads CASSPSTGSWEKLFF. Here the CDR3 DNA reads TGTGCCAGTAGTCCGTCGACAGGGTCTTGGGAAAAACTGTTTTTT.

V usage is TRBV6-1 and J usage is TRBJ1-2; TRBD1 matches 8 bases. The CDR3 runs to 14 residues. V gave up 2 bases and J gave up 8 bases; unmatched junction bases: 7. Per the germline V gene, CDR1 is MNHNS and CDR2 is SASEGT. The chain's CDR3 is CASSEPGGVKGYTF. The CDR3 DNA is TGTGCCAGCAGTGAACCAGGGGGCGTAAAAGGCTACACCTTC.

V is TRBV19 and J is TRBJ1-2, with 8 bases fitting TRBD1. The junction had 14 bases not matched to a gene; V was cut back by 6 bases and J by 2 bases. CDR1 and CDR2 (germline): LNHDA, SQIVND (reference sequence). CDR3 length: 17 amino acids. The CDR3 DNA follows: TGTGCCAGTAGGGGGGATTCGTGGACAGGGATAAACTATGGCTACACCTTC. Protein: CASRGDSWTGINYGYTF.

This clone was seen more than once but under ten times. As DNA, the CDR3 is TGTGCCAGCAGCCAAGAATCGCAGGGGAGTGCCTGGGGCAATGAGCAGTTCTTC. Encoded protein: CASSQESQGSAWGNEQFF. The rearrangement links TRBV14 to TRBJ2-1; possibly TRBD1 for D (6 bases). V dropped 0 bases and J dropped 6 bases, with 21 bases sitting between them. CDR3 size: 18 residues. Germline V gives CDR1 SGHDN, CDR2 FVKESK. The variable domain in full, with the rest retrieved from reference TRBV14 and TRBJ2-1, is EAGVTQFPSHSVIEKGQTVTLRCDPISGHDNLYWYRRVMGKEIKFLLHFVKESKQDESGMPNNRFLAERTGGTYSTLKVQPAELEDSGVYFCASSQESQGSAWGNEQFFGPGTRLTVL.

The V and J genes are TRBV5-1 and TRBJ2-5; D is ambiguous. Trimming removed 1 base from V and 2 bases from J, with 6 bases in between. Germline loops: CDR1 SGHRS, CDR2 YFSETQ. This CDR3 has 13 residues. The CDR3 DNA reads TGCGCCAGCAGCTTGTTCCCACAAGAGACCCAGTACTTC. Translation gives CASSLFPQETQYF.

V and J are TRBV9 and TRBJ1-2; D possibly corresponds to TRBD1 (6 bases). Germline V gene sequence: CDR1 SGDLS, CDR2 YYNGEE. The CDR3 length is 15 residues. Trimming removed 0 bases at V and 0 bases at J, with 9 bases between. In nucleotides, the CDR3 is TGTGCCAGCAGCGTAGAGGGGGATCCTAACTATGGCTACACCTTC. It translates to CASSVEGDPNYGYTF.

The CDR3 nucleotides are TGCACCGTGGGGGGGCCCACTGAAGCTTTCTTT. It specifies CTVGGPTEAFF. The chain uses TRBV29-1 and TRBJ1-1; tentative D call: TRBD1 (6 bases). The CDR3 covers 11 residues. The V gene's germline CDR1 is SQVTM and CDR2 ANQGSEA.

The chain couples TRBV7-6 to TRBJ1-6; D gene unclear. Germline V gives CDR1 SGHVS, CDR2 FNYEAQ. V was trimmed by 4 bases and J by 7 bases, leaving 5 bases between them. The CDR3 consists of 12 residues. CDR3 in DNA: TGTGCCAGCAGCTCAGTAAATTCACCCCTCCACTTT. Translating it yields CASSSVNSPLHF.

J is TRBJ2-2 and V is TRBV5-4, with 13 bases aligning to TRBD2. The CDR3 sequence is 17 residues long. V lost 5 bases, J lost 4 bases, and 8 bases stayed unmatched. Germline assignment: CDR1 SGHNT and CDR2 YYREEE (reference sequence). The CDR3 DNA sequence: TGTGCCAGCAGGGCGACTAGCGGGGGGCGGGTCACCGGGGAGCTGTTTTTT. This codes for CASRATSGGRVTGELFF.

V usage is TRBV7-8 and J usage is TRBJ2-2; weak D call: TRBD1 (6 bases). The CDR3 consists of 16 residues. V lost 2 bases, J lost 0 bases, and 10 bases lay in between. The germline V gene has CDR1 SGHVS and CDR2 FQNEAQ. As DNA, the CDR3 is TGTGCCAGCAGCTTAAGGGGGACCGCGAACACCGGGGAGCTGTTTTTT. Translation: CASSLRGTANTGELFF.

The chain carries TRBV18 and TRBJ2-1; D uncertain. The CDR3 consists of 12 residues. The V and J ends lost 2 bases and 10 bases respectively, with 9 bases between them. Germline V gene data show CDR1 as KGHSH and CDR2 as LQKENI. This CDR3 is CASSPLGMEQFF. In DNA, the CDR3 is TGTGCCAGCTCACCATTGGGGATGGAGCAGTTCTTC.